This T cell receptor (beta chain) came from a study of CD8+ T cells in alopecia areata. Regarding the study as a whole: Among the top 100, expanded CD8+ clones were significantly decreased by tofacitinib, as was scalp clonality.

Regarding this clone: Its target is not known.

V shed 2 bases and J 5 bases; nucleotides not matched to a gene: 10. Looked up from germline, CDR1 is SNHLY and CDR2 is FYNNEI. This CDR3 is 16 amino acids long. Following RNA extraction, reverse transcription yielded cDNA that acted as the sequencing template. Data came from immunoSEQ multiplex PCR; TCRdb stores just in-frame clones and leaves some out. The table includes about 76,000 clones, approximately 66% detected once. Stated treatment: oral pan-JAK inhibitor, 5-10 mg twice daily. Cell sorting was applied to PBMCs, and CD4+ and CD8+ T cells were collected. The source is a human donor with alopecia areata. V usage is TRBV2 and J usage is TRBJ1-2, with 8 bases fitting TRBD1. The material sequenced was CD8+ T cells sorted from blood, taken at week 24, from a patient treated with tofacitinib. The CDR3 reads CASSETPGTGSYGYTF. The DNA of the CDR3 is TGTGCCAGCAGTGAAACCCCAGGGACAGGCTCATATGGCTACACCTTC.